The present TCR beta chain was sequenced within a study of blood T cells in healthy people across ages (dated by TCRdb to between 2014 and 2017). About the investigation overall: In model experiments, roughly one uniquely barcoded TCR beta cDNA molecule per two T cells was captured by template switching. The study measured age-related changes in TCR beta repertoire diversity using deep sequencing normalized with unique cDNA molecular identifiers. Donors were grouped into four age groups: young (average approximately 15 years), middle-aged (39), aged (over 55) and long-lived (roughly 80). To avoid experimental bias, donors of different ages were spread randomly across the sequencing lanes. The study analyzed two additional independent replicas of 1 million unique cDNA reads from the same blood draw for two donors, one aged 18 to 29 and one aged 80 or older.

Reading the germline V gene (reference sequence) gives CDR1 GTSNPN and CDR2 SVGIG. V and J are trimmed by 1 base and 5 bases, and the gene matches miss 3 bases of the junction. The CDR3 holds 14 amino acids from the cysteine to the phenylalanine. Only CDR3 DNA remains: 42 bases, in frame from the first base. The donors were some 36 Caucasian individuals from Russia, aged roughly 6 to 100 years, who were systemically healthy. Approximately 9.7 milliliters of peripheral blood were drawn from each donor into EDTA-treated Vacutainer tubes. PBMCs were isolated by Ficoll-Paque density-gradient centrifugation, with at least 6.5 million obtained per sample. Trizol reagent was used to extract total RNA from the PBMCs, yielding at least 6 micrograms per sample. The percentages of naive CD45RAhigh/CD27high T cells were determined by flow cytometry on a PBMC aliquot from every donor. Paper-wide results and their limitations: Estimates of total diversity from one million sequenced T cells were regarded as lower bounds and underestimates. As age increased, observed TCR beta diversity per million T cells dropped in a roughly linear way, and a significant reduction was already evident by age around 41. Compared with the aged group, the long-lived group had more naive CD4+ T cells, fewer expanded clones and increased TCR diversity, a pattern suggesting age selection. The percentage of naive T cells measured by flow cytometry correlated strongly with observed TCR beta diversity. Because profiling used bulk unsorted PBMCs, naive and antigen-experienced compartments could not be compared conclusively. The CMV infection status of donors was not known, potentially confounding age-related changes in expanded clonotypes.

Points on this clonotype: Its antigen is still unknown. The sample holds no much larger clone one base away, and base qualities are not on file.

The library was obtained by 5' RACE. Instrument on record: Illumina HiSeq 2500. A second roughly 6 to 12 cycle PCR used a sample-barcoded 5' primer and a J-beta primer mix. A template-switch 5' adaptor carrying 12 random nucleotides introduced a unique molecular identifier onto each TCR beta cDNA molecule. At least 3 million CDR3-containing paired-end reads were obtained from each sample. First-strand cDNA was synthesized from all RNA with the Mint cDNA synthesis kit, primed by a TRBC-specific oligonucleotide. All cDNA was treated with uracil-DNA glycosylase and then went through a first 18-cycle PCR with the universal primers M1SS and BC2_uni_R. Processing in the source paper ran as follows. Each sample was normalized by randomly selecting 1 million high-quality reads, each carrying a distinct molecular identifier. Reads with shared molecular identifiers were discarded instead of being binned into consensus sequences. CDR3 identification, clonotype clustering and error correction used MiTCR with a Q25 quality threshold and the strictest error-elimination algorithm. Lower-bound total TCR beta diversity was estimated with a nonparametric unseen species model using Euler transformation. TCRdb took the public reads, trimmed them with fastp at Q25, ran MiXCR for clone calling and kept in-frame beta chains. A single entry per CDR3 protein holds the most common genes and DNA from its merged rows. The V and J calls were determined by TCRdb, not by the authors. The table for this sample lists about 1,000,000 distinct CDR3 sequences; 35% to 50% of them were counted only once. 18% of the sample is taken by the ten largest.

This clonotype was sampled from a woman aged 60-70 years in good health. Sequencing used blood. The rearranged segments are TRBV30 and TRBJ1-5, with TRBD1 identical over 9 junction bases. The bases are TGTGCCTGGAGTGAGGGACAGGGATATCAGCCCCAGCATTTT. This gives the protein CAWSEGQGYQPQHF.